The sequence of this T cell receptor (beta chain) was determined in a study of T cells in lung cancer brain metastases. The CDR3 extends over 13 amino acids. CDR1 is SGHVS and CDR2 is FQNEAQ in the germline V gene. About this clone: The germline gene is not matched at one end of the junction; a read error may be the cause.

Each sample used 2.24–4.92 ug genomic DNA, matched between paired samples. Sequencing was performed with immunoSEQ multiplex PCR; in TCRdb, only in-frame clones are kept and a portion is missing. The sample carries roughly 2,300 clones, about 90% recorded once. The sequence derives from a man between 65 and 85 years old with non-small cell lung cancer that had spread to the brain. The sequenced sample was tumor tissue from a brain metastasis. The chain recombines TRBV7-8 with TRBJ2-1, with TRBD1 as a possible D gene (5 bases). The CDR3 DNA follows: TGTGCCAGCAGCTTGGACAAAAACAATGAACAGTTCTTC. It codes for CASSLDKNNEQFF.